One and the same sample provided the 18 T cell receptor beta chains below, sequenced in a study of cytomegalovirus exposure and HLA in healthy donors. Primers for the PCR totalled 60 Vbeta and 13 Jbeta. The protocol was immunoSEQ multiplex PCR, while the TCRdb copy is restricted to in-frame clones and leaves out a portion. The top ten hold approximately 10% of the sample, which has about 94,000 clones, 81% seen once. The sequencing sample was made of PBMCs. The source of these receptors is a human donor in good health.

The rearrangement joins TRBV5-5 to TRBJ1-2, with TRBD1 matching over 8 bases. The V and J ends lost 9 bases and 1 base, in that order; junction bases with no gene match: 11. The length of the CDR3 is 15 residues. Germline V gene lookup returns CDR1 SGHKS and CDR2 YYEKEE (reference sequence). The chain's CDR3 is CATSPGQVRNYGYTF. For the CDR3, the DNA is TGTGCCACCTCACCGGGACAGGTCCGTAACTATGGCTACACCTTC.

The chain carries TRBV28 and TRBJ2-1; TRBD2 matches 9 bases. The CDR3 runs 18 residues. Germline values: CDR1 MDHEN, CDR2 SYDVKM. Unmatched junction bases numbered 20, after V lost 5 bases and J lost 9 bases. CDR3 in amino acids: CASSPPTGTSSPMGEQFF. In DNA, the CDR3 is TGTGCCAGCAGTCCGCCGACCGGGACTAGCAGTCCAATGGGTGAGCAGTTCTTC.

This chain connects TRBV1 to TRBJ2-7; no check of the table's D call, TRBD1, against the DNA was made. TRBV1 constitutes a pseudogene. This CDR3 contains 14 residues. The CDR3 DNA follows: TGCACCAGCAGCCAAGGATTCGGACAGGCGGGGTTGTACTTC. This codes for CTSSQGFGQAGLYF.

The CDR3 sequence: CASSPHWTSGRTTGELFF. The CDR3, as DNA: TGTGCCAGCAGCCCCCACTGGACTAGCGGGAGAACCACCGGGGAGCTGTTTTTT. The rearrangement uses TRBV7-2 and TRBJ2-2, with 13 bases lining up with TRBD2. The CDR3 runs to 18 residues. Trimming at V came to 5 bases and at J to 4 bases, leaving 10 bases not matched to a gene. From germline, CDR1 is SGHTA and CDR2 FQGNSA.

The chain couples TRBV19 to TRBJ2-6; 7 bases line up with TRBD1. J gave up 1 base and V 6 bases, and 9 bases lay outside the gene matches. The length of the CDR3 is 17 residues. Germline CDR1 is LNHDA and CDR2 is SQIVND (reference sequence). This CDR3 is CASRSRGRTSGANVLTF. CDR3 bases: TGTGCCAGTAGATCAAGGGGGCGAACTTCTGGGGCCAACGTCCTGACTTTC. The full variable domain, rest sourced from reference TRBV19 and TRBJ2-6, is DGGITQSPKYLFRKEGQNVTLSCEQNLNHDAMYWYRQDPGQGLRLIYYSQIVNDFQKGDIAEGYSVSREKKESFPLTVTSAQKNPTAFYLCASRSRGRTSGANVLTFGAGSRLTVL.

The V gene is TRBV28, the J gene TRBJ2-7; weak D call: TRBD2 (5 bases). CDR1 and CDR2 from the germline V gene are MDHEN and SYDVKM. CDR3 length equals 11 residues. Trimming stripped 8 bases from V and 3 bases from J, with 8 bases between. This chain's CDR3 is CASLGVYEQYF. For the CDR3, the DNA is TGTGCCAGCCTCGGGGTCTACGAGCAGTACTTC.

The chain links TRBV27 to TRBJ1-2, with 8 bases that match TRBD1. The J segment lost 1 base and the V segment lost 4 bases, leaving 5 bases of the junction unmatched. This CDR3 comprises 15 residues. Germline CDR1 and CDR2: MNHEY and SMNVEV (reference sequence). CDR3 protein: CASSYGQGSNYGYTF. As DNA, the CDR3 is TGTGCCAGCAGTTACGGACAGGGAAGTAACTATGGCTACACCTTC.

The V and J genes are TRBV23-1 and TRBJ1-1; tentative D call: TRBD1 (5 bases). TRBV23-1 is filed as an ORF, its function uncertain. V lost 1 base, J lost 6 bases, and 15 bases lay in between. The CDR3 consists of 15 residues. CDR3 amino acids: CASSQWGKGLAEAFF. The CDR3 coding sequence is TGCGCCAGCAGTCAATGGGGCAAGGGGCTGGCTGAAGCTTTCTTT.

The chain combines TRBV5-1 with TRBJ2-5; D uncertain. This CDR3 comprises 14 residues. CDR1 is SGHRS, CDR2 YFSETQ, per germline. V was pared by 6 bases and J by 2 bases, with 14 bases between. The CDR3 is CASKSQTGQETQYF. The CDR3 region has the DNA TGCGCCAGCAAATCCCAGACTGGGCAAGAGACCCAGTACTTC.

The chain employs TRBV19 and TRBJ2-1; 7 bases map to TRBD2. The V gene end was trimmed by 5 bases and the J gene end by 4 bases; junction bases not matched to a gene: 8. Germline CDR1 reads LNHDA; CDR2 reads SQIVND (reference sequence). This CDR3 region has 15 residues. The CDR3 loop reads CASSGTSVGYNEQFF. DNA for the CDR3: TGTGCCAGTAGTGGAACTAGCGTAGGTTACAATGAGCAGTTCTTC.

The chain uses TRBV12-5 and TRBJ2-3, with 10 bases that match TRBD2. This CDR3 is built from 16 residues. Unmatched junction bases numbered 7, after V lost 2 bases and J lost 5 bases. Looked up from germline, CDR1 is LGHNT and CDR2 is FRNRAP. The CDR3 sequence is CASGLMPSGSGDTQYF. DNA for the CDR3: TGTGCTAGTGGTTTGATGCCTAGCGGGAGTGGAGATACGCAGTATTTT.

V is TRBV9 and J is TRBJ2-1, with D possibly being TRBD2 (6 bases). The germline gives CDR1 SGDLS, CDR2 YYNGEE. The CDR3 covers 15 residues. The germline V and J ends were trimmed by 2 bases and 0 bases, with 9 bases remaining between them. CDR3 region: CASSVGTGSYNEQFF. DNA of the CDR3: TGTGCCAGCAGCGTCGGGACTGGCTCCTACAATGAGCAGTTCTTC.

This clone was seen once. The V gene is TRBV7-2, the J gene TRBJ1-5; 7 positions match TRBD1. The CDR3 length is 14 residues. The germline V gene has CDR1 SGHTA and CDR2 FQGNSA. V shed 4 bases, J shed 5 bases, and the junction held 5 bases outside the gene matches. The CDR3 nucleotides read TGTGCCAGCAGCTCCCGGACAGGAGATCAGCCCCAGCATTTT. Protein sequence: CASSSRTGDQPQHF.

The rearrangement uses TRBV21-1 and TRBJ2-1; the table's D call of TRBD2 was not tested on the DNA. TRBV21-1 is classified as a pseudogene. The CDR3 totals 16 residues. As DNA, the CDR3 is TGTGCCAGCAGCATTCTCGCGGGAGGGTACGGGAATGAGCAGTTCTTC. It is translated as CASSILAGGYGNEQFF.

The V and J genes are TRBV6-5 and TRBJ2-5; 11 bases agree with TRBD1. The closer fit of TRBJ2-7 to the DNA end suggests the J call may be wrong. The CDR3 sequence is 15 residues long. The germline CDR1 and CDR2 sequences are MNHEY and SVGAGI. CDR3 amino acids: CASKIGTGGTYEQYF. Written as DNA, the CDR3 is TGTGCCAGCAAGATCGGGACAGGGGGAACGTACGAGCAGTACTTC.

The V and J genes are TRBV5-4 and TRBJ2-1; 14 positions match TRBD2. CDR3 length: 14 amino acids. CDR1 SGHNT and CDR2 YYREEE come from the germline V gene (reference sequence). Trimming cost V 9 bases and J 7 bases; bases outside gene matches: 6. The CDR3 region is CATPGLAGGNEQFF. CDR3 in DNA: TGTGCCACCCCCGGACTAGCGGGGGGTAATGAGCAGTTCTTC.

The chain has TRBV18 and TRBJ2-5; TRBD1 matches at 7 bases. In germline, CDR1 is KGHSH, CDR2 LQKENI. After removal of 3 bases from V and 4 bases from J, the junction contained 5 bases not matched to a gene. The CDR3 runs to 14 residues. The CDR3 nucleotides are TGTGCCAGCTCACCCCGGACAGGCGGAGAGACCCAGTACTTC. It yields the protein CASSPRTGGETQYF.

This clone has only a few counts. The chain couples TRBV4-2 to TRBJ2-1, with 10 positions matching TRBD2. The CDR3 has 16 amino acids. CDR1 is LGHNA and CDR2 is YNFKEQ in the germline V gene. V shed 0 bases and J 8 bases; nucleotides not matched to a gene: 7. CDR3 amino acids: CASSQDTSGMGDEQFF. The CDR3 nucleotides read TGTGCCAGCAGCCAAGATACTAGCGGGATGGGCGATGAGCAGTTCTTC.